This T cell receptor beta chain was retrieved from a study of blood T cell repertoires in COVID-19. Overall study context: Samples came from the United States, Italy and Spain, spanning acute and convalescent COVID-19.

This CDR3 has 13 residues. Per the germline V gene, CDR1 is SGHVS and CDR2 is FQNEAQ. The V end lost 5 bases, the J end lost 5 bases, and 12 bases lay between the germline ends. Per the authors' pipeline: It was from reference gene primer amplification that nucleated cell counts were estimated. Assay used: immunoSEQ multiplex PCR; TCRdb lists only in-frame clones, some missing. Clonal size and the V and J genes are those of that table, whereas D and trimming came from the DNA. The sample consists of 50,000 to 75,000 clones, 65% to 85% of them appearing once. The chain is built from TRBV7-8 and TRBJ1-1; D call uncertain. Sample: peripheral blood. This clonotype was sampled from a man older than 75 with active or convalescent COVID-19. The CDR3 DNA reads TGTGCCAGCAGCCCGCGGCGCGGTACTGAAGCTTTCTTT. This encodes CASSPRRGTEAFF.